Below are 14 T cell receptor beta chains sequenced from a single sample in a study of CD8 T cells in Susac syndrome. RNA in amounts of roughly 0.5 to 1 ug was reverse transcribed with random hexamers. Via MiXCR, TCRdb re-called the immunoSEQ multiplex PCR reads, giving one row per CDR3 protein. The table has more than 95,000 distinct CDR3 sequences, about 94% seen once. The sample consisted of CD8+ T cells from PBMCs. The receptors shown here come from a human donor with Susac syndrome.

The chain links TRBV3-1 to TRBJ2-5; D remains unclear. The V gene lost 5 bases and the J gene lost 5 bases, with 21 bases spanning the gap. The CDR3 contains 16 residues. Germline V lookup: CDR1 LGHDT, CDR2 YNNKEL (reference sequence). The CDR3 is CASSNPGTNGLETQYF. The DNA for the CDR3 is TGTGCCAGCAGCAACCCGGGCACAAACGGTCTGGAGACCCAGTACTTC.

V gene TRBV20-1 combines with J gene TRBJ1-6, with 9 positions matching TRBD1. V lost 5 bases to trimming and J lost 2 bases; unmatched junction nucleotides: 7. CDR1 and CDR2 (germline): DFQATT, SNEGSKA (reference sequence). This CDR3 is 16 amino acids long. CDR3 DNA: TGCAGTGCTCCCCGGGACAGGGCTACCTATAATTCACCCCTCCACTTT. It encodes CSAPRDRATYNSPLHF.

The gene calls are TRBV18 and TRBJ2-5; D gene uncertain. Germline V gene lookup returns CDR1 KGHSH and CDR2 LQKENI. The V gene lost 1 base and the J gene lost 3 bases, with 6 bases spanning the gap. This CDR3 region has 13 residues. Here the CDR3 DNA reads TGTGCCAGCTCACCACACACAGAAGAGACCCAGTACTTC. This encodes CASSPHTEETQYF.

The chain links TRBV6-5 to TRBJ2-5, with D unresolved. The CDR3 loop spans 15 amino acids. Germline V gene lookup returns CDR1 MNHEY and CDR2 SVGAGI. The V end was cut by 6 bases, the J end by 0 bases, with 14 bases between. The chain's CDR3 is CASSPLSSDQETQYF. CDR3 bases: TGTGCCAGCAGCCCCCTTAGCAGCGACCAAGAGACCCAGTACTTC.

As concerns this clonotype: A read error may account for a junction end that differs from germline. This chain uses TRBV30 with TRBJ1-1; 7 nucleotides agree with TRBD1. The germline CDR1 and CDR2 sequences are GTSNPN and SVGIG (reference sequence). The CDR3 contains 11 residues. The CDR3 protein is CAWSSGTEVFF. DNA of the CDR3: TGTGCCTGGAGCTCCGGGACAGAAGTTTTCTTT. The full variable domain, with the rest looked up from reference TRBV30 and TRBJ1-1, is SQTIHQWPATLVQPVGSPLSLECTVEGTSNPNLYWYRQAAGRGLQLLFYSVGIGQISSEVPQNLSASRPQDRQFILSSKKLLLSDSGFYLCAWSSGTEVFFGQGTRLTVV.

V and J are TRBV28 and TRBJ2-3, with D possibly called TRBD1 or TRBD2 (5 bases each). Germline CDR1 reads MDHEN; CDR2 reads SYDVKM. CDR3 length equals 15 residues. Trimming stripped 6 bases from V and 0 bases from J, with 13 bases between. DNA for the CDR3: TGTGCCAGCAGCCTAGGAGAGGGGAGCACAGATACGCAGTATTTT. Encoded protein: CASSLGEGSTDTQYF.

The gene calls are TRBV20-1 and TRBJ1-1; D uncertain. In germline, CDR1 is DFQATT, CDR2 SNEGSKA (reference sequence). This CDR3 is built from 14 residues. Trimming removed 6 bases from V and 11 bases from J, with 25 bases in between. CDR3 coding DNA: TGCAGTGCAGCGGCGCCTGGGGAACTGGAGGTGGCTTTCTTT. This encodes CSAAAPGELEVAFF.

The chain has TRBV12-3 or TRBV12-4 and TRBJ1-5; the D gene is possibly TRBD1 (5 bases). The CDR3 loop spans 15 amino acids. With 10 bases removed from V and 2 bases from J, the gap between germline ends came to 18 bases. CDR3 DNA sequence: TGTGCCACCGCGTTAACAGGAGCCCGCAATCAGCCCCAGCATTTT. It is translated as CATALTGARNQPQHF.

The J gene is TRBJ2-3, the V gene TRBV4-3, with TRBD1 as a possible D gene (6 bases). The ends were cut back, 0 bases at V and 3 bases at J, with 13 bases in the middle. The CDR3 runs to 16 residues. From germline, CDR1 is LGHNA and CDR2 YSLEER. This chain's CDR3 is CASSQDQGQGTDTQYF. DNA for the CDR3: TGCGCCAGCAGCCAAGATCAGGGCCAGGGGACAGATACGCAGTATTTT.

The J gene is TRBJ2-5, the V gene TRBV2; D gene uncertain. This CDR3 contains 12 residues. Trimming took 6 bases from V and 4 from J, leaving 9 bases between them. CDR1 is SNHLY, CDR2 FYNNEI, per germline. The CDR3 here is CASSPAIETQYF. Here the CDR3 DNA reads TGTGCCAGCAGCCCAGCAATAGAGACCCAGTACTTC.

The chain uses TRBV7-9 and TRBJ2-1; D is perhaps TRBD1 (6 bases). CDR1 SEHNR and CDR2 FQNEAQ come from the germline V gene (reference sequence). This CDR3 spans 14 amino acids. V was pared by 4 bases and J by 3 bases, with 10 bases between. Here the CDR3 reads CASSSGTHYNEQFF. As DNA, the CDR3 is TGTGCCAGCAGCTCCGGGACACACTACAATGAGCAGTTCTTC.

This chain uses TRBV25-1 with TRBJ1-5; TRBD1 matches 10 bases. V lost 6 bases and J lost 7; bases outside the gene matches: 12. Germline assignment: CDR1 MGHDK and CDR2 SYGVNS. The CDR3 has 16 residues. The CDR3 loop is CASRNPGTGVCQPQHF. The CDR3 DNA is TGTGCCAGCAGAAACCCAGGGACAGGGGTTTGCCAGCCCCAGCATTTT.

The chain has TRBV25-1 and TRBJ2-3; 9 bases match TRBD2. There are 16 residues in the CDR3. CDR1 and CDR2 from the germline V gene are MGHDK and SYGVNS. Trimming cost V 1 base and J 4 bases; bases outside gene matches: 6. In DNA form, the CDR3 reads TGTGCCAGCAGTGAATTCCAGCGGGGGGATGCAGATACGCAGTATTTT. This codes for CASSEFQRGDADTQYF.

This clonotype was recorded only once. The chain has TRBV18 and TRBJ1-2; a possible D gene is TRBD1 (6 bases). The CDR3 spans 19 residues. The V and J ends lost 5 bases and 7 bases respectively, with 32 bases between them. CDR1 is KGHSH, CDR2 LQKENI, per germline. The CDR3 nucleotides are TGTGCCAGCTCATCAATCGAGACAGGCGCTAACACCATAACTAGTGGCTACACCTTC. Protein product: CASSSIETGANTITSGYTF.